Listed below are T cell receptor beta chains from one sample, sequenced in a study of OX40 agonist ivuxolimab in advanced cancers. This table comes from immunoSEQ multiplex PCR, and its TCRdb copy is limited to in-frame clones, with some not included. The table has about 36,000 clones, approximately 79% seen once. The input for sequencing was CD4+ or CD8+ T cells sorted from blood, taken in a trial of the OX40 agonist ivuxolimab. These receptors were collected from an adult with an advanced solid tumor such as melanoma, head and neck, liver or kidney cancer. CDR3s include the opening cysteine and the closing phenylalanine or tryptophan. Each record gives: clone size, J gene, V gene, D gene, CDR3 protein, CDR3 DNA. The D gene is left open where the match is weak. Not every row has a clone size; where given, it reads once, few, many or a size class.

clone size: once; J gene: TRBJ1-1; V gene: TRBV5-4; D gene: NA; CDR3 protein: CASRVNGVMNTEAFF; CDR3 DNA: TGTGCCAGCAGGGTCAATGGGGTCATGAACACTGAAGCTTTCTTT
clone size: NA; J gene: TRBJ1-2; V gene: TRBV7-5; D gene: NA; CDR3 protein: CVRSDPIPERGQGPRRGTF; CDR3 DNA: TGTGTCAGAAGCGACCCAATACCGGAGAGGGGACAGGGCCCCCGAAGAGGCACCTTC
clone size: NA; J gene: TRBJ2-7; V gene: TRBV5-5; D gene: NA; CDR3 protein: CASSRRVLDYEQYF; CDR3 DNA: TGTGCCAGCAGCCGGAGGGTATTAGACTACGAGCAGTACTTC
clone size: NA; J gene: TRBJ2-7; V gene: TRBV6-5; D gene: NA; CDR3 protein: CASSPRGGEQYF; CDR3 DNA: TGTGCCAGCAGTCCACGAGGGGGAGAGCAGTACTTC
clone size: NA; J gene: TRBJ2-6; V gene: TRBV7-3; D gene: TRBD1; CDR3 protein: CASTPGQGPSGANVLTF; CDR3 DNA: TGTGCCAGTACGCCGGGACAGGGTCCCTCTGGGGCCAACGTCCTGACTTTC
clone size: NA; J gene: TRBJ2-7; V gene: TRBV6-1; D gene: NA; CDR3 protein: CASSEWGEGAYEQYF; CDR3 DNA: TGTGCCAGCAGTGAATGGGGGGAAGGAGCCTACGAGCAGTACTTC
clone size: NA; J gene: TRBJ2-7; V gene: TRBV10-3; D gene: TRBD1; CDR3 protein: CAISDRTGSYEQYF; CDR3 DNA: TGTGCCATCAGTGATAGGACAGGTTCCTACGAGCAGTACTTC
clone size: NA; J gene: TRBJ2-2; V gene: TRBV5-1; D gene: TRBD1; CDR3 protein: CASSLRDRGTGELFF; CDR3 DNA: TGCGCCAGCAGCCTCCGGGACAGGGGAACCGGGGAGCTGTTTTTT
clone size: NA; J gene: TRBJ2-5; V gene: TRBV15; D gene: TRBD2; CDR3 protein: CATSRGRALAGGPRQETQYF; CDR3 DNA: TGTGCCACCAGCAGAGGGCGGGCACTAGCGGGGGGGCCGAGGCAAGAGACCCAGTACTTC
clone size: NA; J gene: TRBJ2-6; V gene: TRBV11-3; D gene: NA; CDR3 protein: CASSLGNSGANVLTF; CDR3 DNA: TGTGCCAGCAGCTTAGGCAACTCTGGGGCCAACGTCCTGACTTTC
clone size: NA; J gene: TRBJ2-7; V gene: TRBV18; D gene: TRBD2; CDR3 protein: CASSLLAGGSYEQYF; CDR3 DNA: TGTGCCAGCTCACTACTAGCGGGGGGCTCCTACGAGCAGTACTTC
clone size: NA; J gene: TRBJ2-7; V gene: TRBV7-2; D gene: NA; CDR3 protein: CASSLEVTTYRYEQYF; CDR3 DNA: TGTGCCAGCAGCTTAGAGGTGACCACCTACCGCTACGAGCAGTACTTC
clone size: NA; J gene: TRBJ2-1; V gene: TRBV19; D gene: TRBD2; CDR3 protein: CASSTSRLAGANEQFF; CDR3 DNA: TGTGCCAGTAGTACCTCTCGCCTAGCGGGGGCGAATGAGCAGTTCTTC
clone size: NA; J gene: TRBJ1-2; V gene: TRBV14; D gene: NA; CDR3 protein: CASSQDAGYGYTF; CDR3 DNA: TGTGCCAGCAGCCAAGATGCAGGGTATGGCTACACCTTC
clone size: once; J gene: TRBJ2-3; V gene: TRBV7-9; D gene: TRBD2; CDR3 protein: CASSFGLAGGAAADTQYF; CDR3 DNA: TGTGCCAGCAGCTTTGGACTAGCGGGGGGGGCGGCGGCAGATACGCAGTATTTT
clone size: once; J gene: TRBJ2-7; V gene: TRBV11-2; D gene: NA; CDR3 protein: CASSADSRLSDEQYF; CDR3 DNA: TGTGCCAGCAGCGCGGACAGTAGATTGTCCGACGAGCAGTACTTC
clone size: NA; J gene: TRBJ2-7; V gene: TRBV18; D gene: NA; CDR3 protein: CASSPMTDGQYF; CDR3 DNA: TGTGCCAGCTCACCCATGACAGACGGGCAGTACTTC
clone size: NA; J gene: TRBJ1-1; V gene: TRBV7-8; D gene: NA; CDR3 protein: CASSLPIPGEAFMNTEAFF; CDR3 DNA: TGTGCCAGCAGCTTACCCATCCCGGGCGAAGCCTTTATGAACACTGAAGCTTTCTTT
clone size: NA; J gene: TRBJ1-1; V gene: TRBV28; D gene: NA; CDR3 protein: CASSLGLQAFF; CDR3 DNA: TGTGCCAGCAGTTTAGGACTGCAAGCTTTCTTT
clone size: NA; J gene: TRBJ2-3; V gene: TRBV5-4; D gene: TRBD2; CDR3 protein: CASSWTSGGADTQYF; CDR3 DNA: TGTGCCAGCAGTTGGACTAGCGGGGGTGCCGATACGCAGTATTTT
clone size: NA; J gene: TRBJ2-2; V gene: TRBV5-8; D gene: NA; CDR3 protein: CASSLFGLGTGELFF; CDR3 DNA: TGTGCCAGCAGCTTGTTTGGGTTGGGCACCGGGGAGCTGTTTTTT
clone size: NA; J gene: TRBJ1-2; V gene: TRBV15; D gene: NA; CDR3 protein: CATSIRGALYYGYTF; CDR3 DNA: TGTGCCACCAGTATAAGGGGGGCCCTATACTATGGCTACACCTTC
clone size: NA; J gene: TRBJ1-5; V gene: TRBV6-4; D gene: NA; CDR3 protein: CASSDREDQPQHF; CDR3 DNA: TGTGCCAGCAGTGACAGGGAGGATCAGCCCCAGCATTTT
clone size: NA; J gene: TRBJ1-5; V gene: TRBV10-3; D gene: NA; CDR3 protein: CAISEDISNQPQHF; CDR3 DNA: TGTGCCATCAGTGAGGATATCAGCAATCAGCCCCAGCATTTT
clone size: once; J gene: TRBJ1-1; V gene: TRBV5-4; D gene: NA; CDR3 protein: CACLRGGLTEAFF; CDR3 DNA: TGTGCCTGCCTTCGGGGGGGGTTGACTGAAGCTTTCTTT
clone size: NA; J gene: TRBJ1-6; V gene: TRBV5-6; D gene: TRBD1; CDR3 protein: CASSSRDSHNSPLHF; CDR3 DNA: TGTGCCAGCAGCAGCCGGGACAGCCATAATTCACCCCTCCACTTT
clone size: once; J gene: TRBJ2-4; V gene: TRBV6-1; D gene: NA; CDR3 protein: CASSERASVKNIQYF; CDR3 DNA: TGTGCCAGCAGTGAAAGGGCTTCAGTTAAAAACATTCAGTACTTC
clone size: NA; J gene: TRBJ2-7; V gene: TRBV6-6; D gene: NA; CDR3 protein: CASGRDNSYEQYF; CDR3 DNA: TGTGCCAGCGGTCGGGACAACTCCTACGAGCAGTACTTC
clone size: NA; J gene: TRBJ2-2; V gene: TRBV25-1; D gene: NA; CDR3 protein: CAPGGANTGELFF; CDR3 DNA: TGTGCCCCCGGTGGGGCGAACACCGGGGAGCTGTTTTTT
clone size: few; J gene: TRBJ2-4; V gene: TRBV9; D gene: NA; CDR3 protein: CASSVEGWAGGAKNIQYF; CDR3 DNA: TGTGCCAGCAGCGTAGAAGGGTGGGCAGGTGGAGCCAAAAACATTCAGTACTTC
clone size: NA; J gene: TRBJ2-1; V gene: TRBV6-5; D gene: NA; CDR3 protein: CASSYSATYNEQFF; CDR3 DNA: TGTGCCAGCAGTTACTCCGCCACCTACAATGAGCAGTTCTTC
clone size: once; J gene: TRBJ1-1; V gene: TRBV30; D gene: NA; CDR3 protein: CAWVEGGSTEAFF; CDR3 DNA: TGTGCCTGGGTAGAGGGGGGATCCACTGAAGCTTTCTTT
clone size: NA; J gene: TRBJ2-7; V gene: TRBV14; D gene: NA; CDR3 protein: CASSPRTGTLAYEQYF; CDR3 DNA: TGTGCCAGCAGCCCTCGAACCGGGACGCTAGCCTACGAGCAGTACTTC
clone size: NA; J gene: TRBJ2-6; V gene: TRBV6-4; D gene: NA; CDR3 protein: CASSEGGSSGANVLTF; CDR3 DNA: TGTGCCAGCAGTGAAGGTGGCAGCTCTGGGGCCAACGTCCTGACTTTC
clone size: once; J gene: TRBJ2-1; V gene: TRBV10-3; D gene: TRBD1; CDR3 protein: CAISGTGNNEQFF; CDR3 DNA: TGTGCCATCAGCGGGACAGGAAACAATGAGCAGTTCTTC
clone size: NA; J gene: TRBJ2-1; V gene: TRBV15; D gene: TRBD1; CDR3 protein: CATSRSTGAVTYNEQFF; CDR3 DNA: TGTGCCACCAGCAGAAGCACAGGGGCGGTGACCTACAATGAGCAGTTCTTC
clone size: NA; J gene: TRBJ1-1; V gene: TRBV28; D gene: TRBD1; CDR3 protein: CASGDRGRTEAFF; CDR3 DNA: TGTGCCAGCGGAGACAGGGGAAGGACTGAAGCTTTCTTT
clone size: NA; J gene: TRBJ2-3; V gene: TRBV15; D gene: NA; CDR3 protein: CATSNQGRSTDTQYF; CDR3 DNA: TGTGCCACCAGCAATCAGGGCCGAAGCACAGATACGCAGTATTTT
clone size: NA; J gene: TRBJ2-2; V gene: TRBV7-9; D gene: TRBD1; CDR3 protein: CASSLTQGHTGELFF; CDR3 DNA: TGTGCCAGCAGCTTAACACAGGGGCACACCGGGGAGCTGTTTTTT
clone size: NA; J gene: TRBJ2-7; V gene: TRBV7-9; D gene: NA; CDR3 protein: CASSPPDRGYDEQYF; CDR3 DNA: TGTGCCAGCAGCCCCCCAGACAGAGGGTACGACGAGCAGTACTTC
clone size: NA; J gene: TRBJ1-5; V gene: TRBV19; D gene: NA; CDR3 protein: CASSIGNQPQHF; CDR3 DNA: TGTGCCAGTAGTATAGGCAATCAGCCCCAGCATTTT
clone size: NA; J gene: TRBJ1-1; V gene: TRBV6-6; D gene: TRBD1; CDR3 protein: CATIYPGGPNTEAFF; CDR3 DNA: TGTGCGACAATTTATCCAGGGGGCCCGAACACTGAAGCTTTCTTT
clone size: NA; J gene: TRBJ2-7; V gene: TRBV7-8; D gene: NA; CDR3 protein: CASSPYSYEQYF; CDR3 DNA: TGTGCCAGCAGCCCTTACAGCTACGAGCAGTACTTC
clone size: NA; J gene: TRBJ1-5; V gene: TRBV19; D gene: NA; CDR3 protein: CASSIGWDKYQPQHF; CDR3 DNA: TGTGCCAGTAGTATAGGGTGGGACAAGTATCAGCCCCAGCATTTT
clone size: few; J gene: TRBJ2-7; V gene: TRBV5-1; D gene: NA; CDR3 protein: CASSLEQIRFDEQYF; CDR3 DNA: TGCGCCAGCAGCTTGGAACAGATTAGGTTTGACGAGCAGTACTTC
clone size: NA; J gene: TRBJ2-7; V gene: TRBV6-1; D gene: TRBD1; CDR3 protein: CASTTTGGVQYF; CDR3 DNA: TGTGCCAGCACTACGACAGGGGGTGTCCAGTACTTC
clone size: few; J gene: TRBJ2-3; V gene: TRBV10-2; D gene: NA; CDR3 protein: CASSNGFTDTQYF; CDR3 DNA: TGCGCCAGCAGTAACGGTTTCACAGATACGCAGTATTTT
clone size: NA; J gene: TRBJ1-2; V gene: TRBV9; D gene: TRBD1; CDR3 protein: CASSVGITGGVGGYTF; CDR3 DNA: TGTGCCAGCAGCGTGGGGATAACAGGGGGCGTCGGGGGCTACACCTTC
clone size: NA; J gene: TRBJ2-1; V gene: TRBV5-1; D gene: NA; CDR3 protein: CASSLASAGSRSREQFF; CDR3 DNA: TGCGCCAGCAGCTTGGCCTCGGCAGGCTCAAGGTCTCGTGAGCAGTTCTTC